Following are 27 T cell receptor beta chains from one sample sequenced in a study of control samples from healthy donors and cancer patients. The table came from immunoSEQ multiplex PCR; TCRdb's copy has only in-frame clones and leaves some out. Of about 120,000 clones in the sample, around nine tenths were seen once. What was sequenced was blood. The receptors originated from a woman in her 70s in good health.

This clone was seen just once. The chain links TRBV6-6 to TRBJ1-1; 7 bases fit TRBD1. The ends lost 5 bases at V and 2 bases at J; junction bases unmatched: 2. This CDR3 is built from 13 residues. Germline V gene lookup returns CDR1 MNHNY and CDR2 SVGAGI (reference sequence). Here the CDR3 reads CASSDRVNTEAFF. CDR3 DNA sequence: TGTGCCAGCAGTGACAGGGTTAACACTGAAGCTTTCTTT.

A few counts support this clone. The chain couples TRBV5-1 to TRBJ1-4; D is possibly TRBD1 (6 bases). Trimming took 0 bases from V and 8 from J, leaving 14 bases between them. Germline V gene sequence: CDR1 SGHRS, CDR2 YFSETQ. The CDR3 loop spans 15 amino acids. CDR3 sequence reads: CASSLAIGGNEKLFF. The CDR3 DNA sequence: TGCGCCAGCAGCTTGGCCATAGGGGGAAACGAAAAACTGTTTTTT.

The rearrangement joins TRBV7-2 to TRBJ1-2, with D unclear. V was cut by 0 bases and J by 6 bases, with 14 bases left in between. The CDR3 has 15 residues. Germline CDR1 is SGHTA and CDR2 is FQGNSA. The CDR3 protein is CASSLAPVEGHGYTF. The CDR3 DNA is TGTGCCAGCAGCTTAGCCCCAGTAGAAGGTCATGGCTACACCTTC.

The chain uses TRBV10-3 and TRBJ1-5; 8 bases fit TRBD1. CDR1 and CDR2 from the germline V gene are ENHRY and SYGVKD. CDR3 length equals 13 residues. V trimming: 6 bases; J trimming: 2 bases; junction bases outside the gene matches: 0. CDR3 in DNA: TGTGCCATCAGGGACAGGGGCAATCAGCCCCAGCATTTT. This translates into CAIRDRGNQPQHF.

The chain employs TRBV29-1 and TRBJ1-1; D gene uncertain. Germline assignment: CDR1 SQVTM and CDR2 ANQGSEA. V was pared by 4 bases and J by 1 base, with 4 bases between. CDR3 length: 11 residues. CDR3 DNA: TGCAGCGTTGTAGCGAACACTGAAGCTTTCTTT. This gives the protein CSVVANTEAFF.

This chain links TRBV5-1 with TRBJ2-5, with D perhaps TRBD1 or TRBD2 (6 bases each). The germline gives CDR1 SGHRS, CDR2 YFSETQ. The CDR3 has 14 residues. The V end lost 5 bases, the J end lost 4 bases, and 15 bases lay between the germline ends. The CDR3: CASSTGGRGETQYF. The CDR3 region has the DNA TGCGCCAGCAGTACCGGGGGCCGAGGAGAGACCCAGTACTTC.

CDR3 bases: TGTGCCACCAGCAGAGGGACCTATAACTATGGCTACACCTTC. As protein: CATSRGTYNYGYTF. The chain has TRBV15 and TRBJ1-2, with no clear D. The CDR3 extends over 14 amino acids. Germline V gives CDR1 LNHNV, CDR2 YYDKDF (reference sequence). V dropped 1 base and J dropped 1 base, with 7 bases sitting between them.

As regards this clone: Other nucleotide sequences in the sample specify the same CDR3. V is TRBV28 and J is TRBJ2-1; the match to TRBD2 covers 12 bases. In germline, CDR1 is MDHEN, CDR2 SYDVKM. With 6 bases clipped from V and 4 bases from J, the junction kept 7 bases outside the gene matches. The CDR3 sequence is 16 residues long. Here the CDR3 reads CASSPGLAGHYNEQFF. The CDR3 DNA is TGTGCCAGCAGCCCCGGACTAGCGGGGCATTACAATGAGCAGTTCTTC.

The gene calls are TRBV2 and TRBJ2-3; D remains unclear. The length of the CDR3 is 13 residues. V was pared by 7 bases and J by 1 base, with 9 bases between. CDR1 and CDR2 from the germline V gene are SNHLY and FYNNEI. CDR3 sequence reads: CASMTSGTDTQYF. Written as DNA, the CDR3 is TGTGCCAGCATGACATCGGGCACAGATACGCAGTATTTT. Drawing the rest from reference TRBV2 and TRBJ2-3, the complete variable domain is EPEVTQTPSHQVTQMGQEVILRCVPISNHLYFYWYRQILGQKVEFLVSFYNNEISEKSEIFDDQFSVERPDGSNFTLKIRSTKLEDSAMYFCASMTSGTDTQYFGPGTRLTVL.

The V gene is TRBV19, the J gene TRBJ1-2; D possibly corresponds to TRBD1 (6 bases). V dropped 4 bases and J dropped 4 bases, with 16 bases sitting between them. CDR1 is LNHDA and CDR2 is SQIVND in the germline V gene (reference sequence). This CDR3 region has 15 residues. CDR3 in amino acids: CASSRRRDTRYGYTF. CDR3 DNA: TGTGCCAGTAGTAGACGTAGGGACACTCGCTATGGCTACACCTTC.

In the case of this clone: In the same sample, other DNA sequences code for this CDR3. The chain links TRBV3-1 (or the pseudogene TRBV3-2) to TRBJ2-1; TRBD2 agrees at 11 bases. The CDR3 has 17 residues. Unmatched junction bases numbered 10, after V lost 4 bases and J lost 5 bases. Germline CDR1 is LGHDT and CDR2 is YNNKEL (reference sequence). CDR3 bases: TGTGCCAGCAGCCCAAGAGGGACTAGCGGAGCAAACAATGAGCAGTTCTTC. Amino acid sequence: CASSPRGTSGANNEQFF.

The CDR3 bases are TGTGCCAGCAGCCACGGGACACTCGGAGATACGCAGTATTTT. It translates to CASSHGTLGDTQYF. The chain has TRBV6-5 and TRBJ2-3, with D tentatively TRBD1 (6 bases). CDR1 is MNHEY, CDR2 SVGAGI, per germline. CDR3 length: 14 amino acids. The V and J ends lost 6 bases and 5 bases respectively, with 15 bases between them.

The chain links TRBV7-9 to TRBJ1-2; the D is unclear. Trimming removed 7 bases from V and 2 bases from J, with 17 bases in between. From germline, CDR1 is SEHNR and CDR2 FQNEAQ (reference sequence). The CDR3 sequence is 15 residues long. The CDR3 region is CASTYSRAANYGYTF. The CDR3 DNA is TGTGCCAGCACCTATTCCCGGGCAGCAAACTATGGCTACACCTTC.

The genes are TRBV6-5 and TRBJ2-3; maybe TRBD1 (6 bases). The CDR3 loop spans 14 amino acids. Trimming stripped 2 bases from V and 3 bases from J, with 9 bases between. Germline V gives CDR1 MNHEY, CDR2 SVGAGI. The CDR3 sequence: CASSYIRGTDTQYF. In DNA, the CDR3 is TGTGCCAGCAGTTACATAAGGGGGACAGATACGCAGTATTTT.

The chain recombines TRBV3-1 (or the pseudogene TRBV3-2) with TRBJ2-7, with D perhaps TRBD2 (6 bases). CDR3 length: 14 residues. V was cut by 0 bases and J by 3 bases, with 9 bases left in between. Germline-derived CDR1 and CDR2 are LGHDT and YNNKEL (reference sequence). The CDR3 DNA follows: TGTGCCAGCAGCCAAGATCTGGGGGGCTACGAGCAGTACTTC. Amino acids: CASSQDLGGYEQYF.

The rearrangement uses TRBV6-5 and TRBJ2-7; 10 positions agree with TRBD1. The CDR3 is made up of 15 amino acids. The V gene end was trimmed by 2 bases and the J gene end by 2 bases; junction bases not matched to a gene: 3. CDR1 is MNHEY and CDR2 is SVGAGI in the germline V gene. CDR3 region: CASSYRDRGTYEQYF. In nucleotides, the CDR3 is TGTGCCAGCAGTTACCGGGACAGGGGCACCTACGAGCAGTACTTC.

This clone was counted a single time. Written as DNA, the CDR3 is TGTGCCAGCAGCCAGGTCCAGTACACCGGGGAGCTGTTTTTT. Its protein product is CASSQVQYTGELFF. The genes are TRBV11-2 and TRBJ2-2; D is unresolved. The ends were cut back, 5 bases at V and 3 bases at J, with 10 bases in the middle. The CDR3 consists of 14 residues. Per the germline V gene, CDR1 is SGHAT and CDR2 is FQNNGV.

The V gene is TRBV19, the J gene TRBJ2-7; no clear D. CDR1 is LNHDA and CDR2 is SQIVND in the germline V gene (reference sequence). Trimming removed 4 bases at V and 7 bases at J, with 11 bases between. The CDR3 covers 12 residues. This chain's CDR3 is CASSTLAGEQYF. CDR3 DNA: TGTGCCAGTAGTACCCTCGCCGGGGAGCAGTACTTC.

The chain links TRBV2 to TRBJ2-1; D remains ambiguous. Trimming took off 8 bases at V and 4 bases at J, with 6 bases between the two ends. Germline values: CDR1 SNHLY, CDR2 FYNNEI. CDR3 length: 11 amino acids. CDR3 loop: CASLVYNEQFF. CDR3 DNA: TGTGCCAGCTTAGTTTACAATGAGCAGTTCTTC.

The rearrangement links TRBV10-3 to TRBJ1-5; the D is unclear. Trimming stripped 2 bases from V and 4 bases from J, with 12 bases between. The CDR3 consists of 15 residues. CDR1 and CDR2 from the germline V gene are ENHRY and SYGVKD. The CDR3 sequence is CAISETEGRNQPQHF. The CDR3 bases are TGTGCCATCAGTGAGACGGAGGGAAGGAATCAGCCCCAGCATTTT.

CDR3 nucleotide sequence: TGCGCCAGCAGGAAGCGGGGGGGCCTCGGCGACGAGCAGTACTTC. This codes for CASRKRGGLGDEQYF. J is TRBJ2-7 and V is TRBV5-1; 10 nucleotides agree with TRBD2. CDR1 SGHRS and CDR2 YFSETQ come from the germline V gene. The ends lost 5 bases at V and 5 bases at J; junction bases unmatched: 10. The CDR3 consists of 15 residues.

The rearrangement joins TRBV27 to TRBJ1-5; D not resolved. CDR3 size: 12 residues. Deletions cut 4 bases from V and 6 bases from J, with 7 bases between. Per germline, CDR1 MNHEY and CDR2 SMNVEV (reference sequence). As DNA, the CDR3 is TGTGCCAGCAGTTCCCTTGGTCAGCCCCAGCATTTT. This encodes CASSSLGQPQHF.

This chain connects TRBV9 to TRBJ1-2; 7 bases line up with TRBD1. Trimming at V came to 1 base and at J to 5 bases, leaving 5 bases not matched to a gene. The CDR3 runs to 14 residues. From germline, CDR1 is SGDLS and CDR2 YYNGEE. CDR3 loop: CASSVTGTEYGYTF. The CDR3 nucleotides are TGTGCCAGCAGCGTAACAGGGACAGAATATGGCTACACCTTC.

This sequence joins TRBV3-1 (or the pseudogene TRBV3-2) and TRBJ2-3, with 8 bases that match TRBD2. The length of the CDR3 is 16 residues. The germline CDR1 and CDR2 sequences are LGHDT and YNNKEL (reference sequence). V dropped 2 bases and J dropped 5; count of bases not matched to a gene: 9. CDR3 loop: CASSQRHGGAGDTQYF. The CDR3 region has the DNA TGTGCCAGCAGCCAAAGACACGGGGGGGCGGGAGATACGCAGTATTTT.

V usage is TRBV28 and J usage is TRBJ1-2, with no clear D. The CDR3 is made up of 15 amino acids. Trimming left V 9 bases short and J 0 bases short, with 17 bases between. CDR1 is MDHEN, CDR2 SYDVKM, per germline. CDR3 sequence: CASNTRRRANYGYTF. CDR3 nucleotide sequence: TGTGCCAGTAACACACGACGGAGAGCTAACTATGGCTACACCTTC.

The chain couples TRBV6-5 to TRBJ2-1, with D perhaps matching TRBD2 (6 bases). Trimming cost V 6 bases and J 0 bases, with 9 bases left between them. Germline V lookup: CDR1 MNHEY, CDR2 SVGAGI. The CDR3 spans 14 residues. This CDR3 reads CASRLGGSYNEQFF. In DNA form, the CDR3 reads TGTGCCAGCAGGCTCGGGGGCTCCTACAATGAGCAGTTCTTC.

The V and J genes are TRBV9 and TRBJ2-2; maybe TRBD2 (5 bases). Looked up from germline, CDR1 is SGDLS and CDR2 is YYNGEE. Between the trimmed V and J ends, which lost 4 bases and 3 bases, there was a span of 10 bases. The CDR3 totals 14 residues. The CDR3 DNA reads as TGTGCCAGCAGCTCAGGAGGACACACCGGGGAGCTGTTTTTT. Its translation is CASSSGGHTGELFF.